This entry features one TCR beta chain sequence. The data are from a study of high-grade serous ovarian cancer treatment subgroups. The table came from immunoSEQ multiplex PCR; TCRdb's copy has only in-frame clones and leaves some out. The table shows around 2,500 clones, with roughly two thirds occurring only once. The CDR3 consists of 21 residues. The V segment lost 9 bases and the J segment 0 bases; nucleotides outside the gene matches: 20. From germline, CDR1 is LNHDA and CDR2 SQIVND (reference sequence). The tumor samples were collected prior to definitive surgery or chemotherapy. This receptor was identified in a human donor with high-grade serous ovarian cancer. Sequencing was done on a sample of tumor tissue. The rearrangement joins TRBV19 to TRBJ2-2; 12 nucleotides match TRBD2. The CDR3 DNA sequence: TGTGCCAGCCAGAGGGCTTGGGCTAGCGGGAGGGCGAAAACGAACACCGGGGAGCTGTTTTTT. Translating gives CASQRAWASGRAKTNTGELFF. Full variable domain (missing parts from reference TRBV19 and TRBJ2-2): DGGITQSPKYLFRKEGQNVTLSCEQNLNHDAMYWYRQDPGQGLRLIYYSQIVNDFQKGDIAEGYSVSREKKESFPLTVTSAQKNPTAFYLCASQRAWASGRAKTNTGELFFGEGSRLTVL.